This T cell receptor beta chain was captured by sequencing in a study of T cell responses to AZD1222 COVID-19 vaccine. Points from the study as a whole: Sampling that yielded the repertoires occurred only after the peak T cell response. Spike-specific TCR breadth and depth both grew after two AZD1222 doses.

Profiled with immunoSEQ multiplex PCR; TCRdb holds only in-frame clones, not every one. The sample consists of approximately 130,000 clones, over 90% of them appearing once. V was pared by 0 bases and J by 11 bases, with 4 bases of the junction left unmatched. The germline CDR1 and CDR2 sequences are SGHTS and YDEGEE. CDR3 length: 14 amino acids. With regard to this clone: Antigen specificity is unknown.

The starting material was peripheral blood, obtained on day 0 of AZD1222 vaccination. The clonotype comes from an adult in good health. V and J are TRBV5-8 and TRBJ1-6; 8 bases map to TRBD1. The CDR3 spells CASSLGRGRTPLHF. The CDR3 DNA follows: TGTGCCAGCAGCTTGGGCAGGGGGCGGACACCCCTCCACTTT.